This T cell receptor (beta chain) was observed in a study of shared clonotypes between healthy human individuals. Participating donors were healthy, HIV-negative adults free of recent acute infections or vaccinations. The table came from immunoSEQ multiplex PCR; TCRdb's copy has only in-frame clones and leaves some out. The repertoire holds 1,100,000 or so clones, with about four fifths as singletons. Concerning this clone itself: The antigen remains undetermined.

Overall study results and limits: Naive CD4 clonotype sharing across a handful of donors was 4% to 5%. Relative to their counterparts shared across all four donors, non-shared clonotypes exhibited diminished generation probabilities. Donor scarcity curtailed the genetic and exposure-history diversity represented herein.

V shed 6 bases and J 7 bases; nucleotides not matched to a gene: 10. This CDR3 is 15 amino acids long. From germline, CDR1 is MNHEY and CDR2 SVGAGI. This TCR came from a man between 18 and 35 years old in good health. Some clones in this sample may be carry-over from other donors' samples. The chain couples TRBV6-5 to TRBJ2-7, with 12 bases that match TRBD2. The source material was memory CD4+ T cells from PBMCs. The subset: CD45RA-negative fraction. CDR3 in amino acids: CASSRLAGGPREQYF. CDR3 sequence (DNA): TGTGCCAGCAGCCGGCTAGCGGGAGGGCCCCGAGAGCAGTACTTC.